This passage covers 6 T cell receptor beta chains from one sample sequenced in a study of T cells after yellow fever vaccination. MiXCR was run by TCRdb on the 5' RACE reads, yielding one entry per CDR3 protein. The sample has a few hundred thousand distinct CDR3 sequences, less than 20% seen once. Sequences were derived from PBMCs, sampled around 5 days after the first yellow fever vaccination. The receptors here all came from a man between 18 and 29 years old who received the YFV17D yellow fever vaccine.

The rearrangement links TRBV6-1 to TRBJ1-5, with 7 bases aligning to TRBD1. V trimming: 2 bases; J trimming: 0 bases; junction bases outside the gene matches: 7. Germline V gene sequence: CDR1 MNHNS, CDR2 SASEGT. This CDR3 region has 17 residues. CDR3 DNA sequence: TGTGCCAGCAGTGAATTTGACAGGGCCTATAGCAATCAGCCCCAGCATTTT. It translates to CASSEFDRAYSNQPQHF.

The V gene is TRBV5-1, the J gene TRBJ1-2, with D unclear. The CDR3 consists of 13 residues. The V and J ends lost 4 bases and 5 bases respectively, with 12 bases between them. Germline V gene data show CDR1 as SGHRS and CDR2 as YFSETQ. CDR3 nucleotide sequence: TGCGCCAGCAGCCCACCGTGGGGTTATGGCTACACCTTC. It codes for CASSPPWGYGYTF.

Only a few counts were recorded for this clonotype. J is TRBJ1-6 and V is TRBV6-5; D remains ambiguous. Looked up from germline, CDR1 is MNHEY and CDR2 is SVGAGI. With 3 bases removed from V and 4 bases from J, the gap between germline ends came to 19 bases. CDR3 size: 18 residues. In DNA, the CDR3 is TGTGCCAGCAGTTATTGGGCCGCAAGGAGCCGATATAATTCACCCCTCCACTTT. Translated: CASSYWAARSRYNSPLHF.

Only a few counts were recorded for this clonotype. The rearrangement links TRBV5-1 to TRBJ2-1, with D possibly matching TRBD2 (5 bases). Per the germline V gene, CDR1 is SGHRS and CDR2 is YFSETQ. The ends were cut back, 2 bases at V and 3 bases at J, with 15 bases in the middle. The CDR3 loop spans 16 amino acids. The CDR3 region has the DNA TGCGCCAGCAGCTTATGGAGGTCTTCCAGCTACAATGAGCAGTTCTTC. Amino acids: CASSLWRSSSYNEQFF.

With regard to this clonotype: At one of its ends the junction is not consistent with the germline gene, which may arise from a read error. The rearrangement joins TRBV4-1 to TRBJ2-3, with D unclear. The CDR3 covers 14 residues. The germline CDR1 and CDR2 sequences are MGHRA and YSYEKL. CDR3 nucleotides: TGCGCCAGCAAGGACCTGGCATCTACAGATATGCAGTATTTT. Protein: CASKDLASTDMQYF.

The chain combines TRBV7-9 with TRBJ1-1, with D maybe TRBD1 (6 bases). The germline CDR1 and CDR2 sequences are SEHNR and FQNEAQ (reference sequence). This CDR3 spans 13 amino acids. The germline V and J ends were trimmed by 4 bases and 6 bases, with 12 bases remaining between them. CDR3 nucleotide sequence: TGTGCCAGCAGCTATCCGGGGGGCCCTGAAGCTTTCTTT. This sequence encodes CASSYPGGPEAFF.